This TCR beta chain was observed in a study of cytomegalovirus exposure and HLA in healthy donors. For the study at large: In a previous analysis, around 120 million unique TCR beta sequences were found from 150 million to 200 million T cells.

Donors were nominally healthy when sampled, though unrecorded immune exposures were likely. On this clone itself: Its antigen remains unidentified. One end of the junction does not line up with germline, which may come from a read error.

The study, taken as a whole, reports: Using a false discovery rate of 0.05, a later analysis showed that approximately 18,000 TCR beta sequences were associated with HLA alleles.

A multiplex PCR was run with 60 Vbeta primers and 13 Jbeta primers. Sequencing was performed with immunoSEQ multiplex PCR; in TCRdb, only in-frame clones are kept and a portion is missing. The data contain roughly 130,000 clones, 80% of them seen just once; the ten biggest clones take up 2% to 3%. Sample: PBMCs. The source is a man aged 30 to 45 in good health and CMV-seronegative.

CDR3 loop: CASSPQGRQPQNF. Here the CDR3 DNA reads TGTGCCAGCAGTCCACAGGGGCGGCAGCCCCAGAATTTT. The J gene is TRBJ1-5, the V gene TRBV7-9; TRBD1 aligns across 7 bases. The germline gives CDR1 SEHNR, CDR2 FQNEAQ (reference sequence). The CDR3 sequence is 13 residues long.